These 29 T cell receptor beta chains were sequenced from one sample in a study of immune evolution from preneoplasia to lung adenocarcinoma. Clones were sequenced by immunoSEQ multiplex PCR, and TCRdb holds only the in-frame ones, with some missing. The sample shows thousands of clones, approximately 85% of them seen only once. Sequenced: FFPE minimally invasive lung adenocarcinoma tissue. These receptors were collected from a person between 65 and 79 years old with lung adenocarcinoma.

V usage is TRBV19 and J usage is TRBJ1-1; 7 positions agree with TRBD1. Germline assignment: CDR1 LNHDA and CDR2 SQIVND (reference sequence). The CDR3 length is 15 residues. V trimming: 3 bases; J trimming: 2 bases; junction bases outside the gene matches: 6. This CDR3 reads CASSIEGAVNTEAFF. The CDR3 DNA sequence: TGTGCCAGTAGTATTGAGGGGGCAGTAAACACTGAAGCTTTCTTT.

The CDR3 reads CASSPPPQGTGVRGYTF. CDR3 DNA sequence: TGCGCCAGCAGCCCACCTCCCCAGGGCACTGGGGTGAGGGGCTACACCTTC. The rearrangement links TRBV4-1 to TRBJ1-2; tentatively, D is TRBD1 (5 bases). The CDR3 covers 17 residues. Per germline, CDR1 MGHRA and CDR2 YSYEKL. V lost 4 bases and J lost 8, with 26 bases in between.

The gene calls are TRBV7-8 and TRBJ1-5; tentative D call: TRBD1 (6 bases). The V end lost 5 bases, the J end lost 7 bases, and 12 bases lay between the germline ends. CDR1 and CDR2 from the germline V gene are SGHVS and FQNEAQ. This CDR3 contains 13 residues. The CDR3 loop reads CASSRGGEQPQHF. The CDR3 coding sequence is TGTGCCAGCAGCAGAGGGGGGGAGCAGCCCCAGCATTTT.

The chain couples TRBV18 to TRBJ2-5; TRBD1 agrees at 7 bases. Germline V gives CDR1 KGHSH, CDR2 LQKENI. The CDR3 covers 15 residues. Trimming took 3 bases from V and 6 from J; bases not matched to a gene: 10. The CDR3 region has the DNA TGTGCCAGCTCACCCGCCGAGGGGGCAGTAAAGACCCAGTACTTC. This encodes CASSPAEGAVKTQYF.

The rearrangement links TRBV4-1 to TRBJ1-2, with TRBD1 as a possible D gene (6 bases). This CDR3 region has 16 residues. Germline loops: CDR1 MGHRA, CDR2 YSYEKL. V gave up 2 bases and J gave up 0 bases, with 13 bases separating them. The CDR3 reads CASSQSGGRANYGYTF. Here the CDR3 DNA reads TGCGCCAGCAGCCAAAGCGGGGGCCGAGCTAACTATGGCTACACCTTC.

V usage is TRBV2 and J usage is TRBJ1-6; D is possibly TRBD1 (6 bases). The germline V and J ends were trimmed by 3 bases and 7 bases, with 16 bases remaining between them. Germline V gene data show CDR1 as SNHLY and CDR2 as FYNNEI. The CDR3 length is 16 residues. The CDR3 nucleotides read TGTGCCAGCAGTGATGACAGGCCGGTTGACAATTCACCCCTCCACTTT. The encoded protein is CASSDDRPVDNSPLHF.

The V and J genes are TRBV19 and TRBJ1-5; D is uncertain. The germline V gene encodes CDR1 LNHDA and CDR2 SQIVND (reference sequence). Trimming took off 3 bases at V and 7 bases at J, with 10 bases between the two ends. The CDR3 contains 13 residues. CDR3 DNA: TGTGCCAGTAGTATCCCAGGACTACAGCCCCAGCATTTT. It codes for CASSIPGLQPQHF.

V usage is TRBV2 and J usage is TRBJ2-7; perhaps TRBD1 as D (5 bases). The length of the CDR3 is 15 residues. Trimming removed 4 bases at V and 4 bases at J, with 17 bases between. Germline CDR1 reads SNHLY; CDR2 reads FYNNEI. CDR3 nucleotides: TGTGCCAGCAGTGTGTCCCTCAGGGATCCATACGAGCAGTACTTC. It encodes CASSVSLRDPYEQYF.

V gene TRBV7-9 combines with J gene TRBJ2-7, with D unclear. Germline-derived CDR1 and CDR2 are SEHNR and FQNEAQ (reference sequence). V was trimmed by 5 bases and J by 5 bases, leaving 7 bases between them. The length of the CDR3 is 11 residues. DNA for the CDR3: TGTGCCAGCAGCGTTCTGGACGAGCAGTACTTC. Amino acids: CASSVLDEQYF.

The genes are TRBV20-1 and TRBJ1-2; the D gene is possibly TRBD1 (5 bases). This CDR3 has 10 amino acids. V was shortened by 6 bases and J by 8 bases, with 10 bases between the two germline ends. The germline V gene encodes CDR1 DFQATT and CDR2 SNEGSKA (reference sequence). The CDR3 spells CSAGTLGYTF. The CDR3 region has the DNA TGCAGTGCGGGGACTTTAGGCTACACCTTC.

The chain carries TRBV1 and TRBJ2-2. TRBV1 is designated a pseudogene. This CDR3 spans 18 amino acids. The CDR3 sequence is CTSSQDPADSLLAGELFF. The CDR3 region has the DNA TGCACCAGCAGCCAAGATCCTGCCGATTCCTTGCTCGCCGGGGAGCTGTTTTTT.

This clone was counted once. The chain couples TRBV10-2 to TRBJ2-4, with a weak D call TRBD1 (6 bases). The ends were cut back, 3 bases at V and 0 bases at J, with 18 bases in the middle. The V gene's germline CDR1 is WSHSY and CDR2 SAAADI. The CDR3 loop spans 18 amino acids. The CDR3 protein is CASSEQGVRAIAKNIQYF. In DNA, the CDR3 is TGCGCCAGCAGTGAACAGGGAGTTCGGGCGATAGCCAAAAACATTCAGTACTTC.

This clone was seen a few times. The DNA of the CDR3 is TGCGCCAGCAGCCAGAGGATCACAGATACGCAGTATTTT. Amino acid sequence: CASSQRITDTQYF. This rearrangement joins TRBV5-1 to TRBJ2-3, with D unclear. The germline CDR1 and CDR2 sequences are SGHRS and YFSETQ. This CDR3 region has 13 residues. Between the trimmed V and J ends, which lost 4 bases and 2 bases, there was a span of 8 bases. Full variable domain (rest looked up from reference TRBV5-1 and TRBJ2-3): KAGVTQTPRYLIKTRGQQVTLSCSPISGHRSVSWYQQTPGQGLQFLFEYFSETQRNKGNFPGRFSGRQFSNSRSEMNVSTLELGDSALYLCASSQRITDTQYFGPGTRLTVL.

The rearrangement links TRBV18 to TRBJ2-1; D possibly matches TRBD1 or TRBD2 (5 bases each). The CDR3 has 16 amino acids. V was pared by 3 bases and J by 5 bases, with 17 bases between. Germline values: CDR1 KGHSH, CDR2 LQKENI. The CDR3 DNA is TGTGCCAGCTCACCGACCACGAGGGGCACGAACAATGAGCAGTTCTTC. The encoded protein is CASSPTTRGTNNEQFF.

This clone was seen just once. This chain connects TRBV19 to TRBJ2-6; 12 bases align to TRBD1. Germline lookup yields CDR1 LNHDA and CDR2 SQIVND (reference sequence). The CDR3 runs 20 residues. V lost 6 bases and J lost 2; bases outside the gene matches: 14. CDR3 sequence reads: CASRRSGGTGGVAGANVLTF. CDR3 bases: TGTGCCAGTAGACGGTCCGGCGGGACAGGGGGCGTCGCTGGGGCCAACGTCCTGACTTTC.

V and J are TRBV2 and TRBJ1-6, with a weak D call TRBD1 (6 bases). CDR1 is SNHLY and CDR2 is FYNNEI in the germline V gene. Trimming pared 4 bases from V and 7 bases from J, leaving 8 bases between. The CDR3 length is 13 residues. Written as DNA, the CDR3 is TGTGCCAGCAGTGGACAGGTCAATTCACCCCTCCACTTT. Its translation: CASSGQVNSPLHF.

The rearrangement links TRBV7-2 to TRBJ2-2; D is possibly TRBD2 (5 bases). Trimming pared 2 bases from V and 6 bases from J, leaving 19 bases between. CDR1 is SGHTA, CDR2 FQGNSA, per germline. The CDR3 sequence is 17 residues long. Here the CDR3 DNA reads TGTGCCAGCAGCTTAACCTTAGTGACTAATGTTGCCGGGGAGCTGTTTTTT. This encodes CASSLTLVTNVAGELFF.

The V gene is TRBV4-1, the J gene TRBJ1-1; no reliable D call. Trimming shortened V by 3 bases and J by 0 bases, and 8 bases separated the two germline ends. Germline-derived CDR1 and CDR2 are MGHRA and YSYEKL. The CDR3 is 14 amino acids. Here the CDR3 reads CASSQGWMNTEAFF. DNA of the CDR3: TGCGCCAGCAGCCAGGGGTGGATGAACACTGAAGCTTTCTTT.

V gene TRBV7-9 combines with J gene TRBJ2-7, with D possibly matching TRBD1 (5 bases). The V gene's germline CDR1 is SEHNR and CDR2 FQNEAQ (reference sequence). The CDR3 length is 14 residues. V was trimmed by 1 base and J by 0 bases, leaving 7 bases between them. CDR3 in amino acids: CASSLVGHSYEQYF. Written as DNA, the CDR3 is TGTGCCAGCAGCTTAGTAGGACACTCCTACGAGCAGTACTTC.

This chain joins TRBV11-3 and TRBJ2-1; a possible D gene is TRBD2 (5 bases). The ends were cut back, 1 base at V and 6 bases at J, with 7 bases in the middle. This CDR3 spans 13 amino acids. Germline V gene lookup returns CDR1 SGHNT and CDR2 YENEEA. CDR3 DNA: TGTGCCAGCAGCTTAGGAAGCGGCAATGAGCAGTTCTTC. Its translation is CASSLGSGNEQFF. Complete variable domain (other parts from reference TRBV11-3 and TRBJ2-1): EAGVVQSPRYKIIEKKQPVAFWCNPISGHNTLYWYLQNLGQGPELLIRYENEEAVDDSQLPKDRFSAERLKGVDSTLKIQPAELGDSAVYLCASSLGSGNEQFFGPGTRLTVL.

This CDR3 reads CASSRSVPTETQYF. The CDR3 DNA follows: TGTGCCAGCAGCCGGTCCGTCCCTACGGAGACCCAGTACTTC. The chain links TRBV11-2 to TRBJ2-5; D unresolved. CDR3 length: 14 amino acids. V dropped 5 bases and J dropped 5 bases, with 15 bases sitting between them. Germline lookup yields CDR1 SGHAT and CDR2 FQNNGV.

This clone was observed once. The V call is TRBV5-8, the J call TRBJ1-4; 9 bases match TRBD1. V gave up 2 bases and J gave up 7 bases; unmatched junction bases: 3. The germline V gene encodes CDR1 SGHTS and CDR2 YDEGEE. This CDR3 is 14 amino acids long. For the CDR3, the DNA is TGTGCCAGCAGCTTACAGGGGGCGGCTGAAAAACTGTTTTTT. It is translated as CASSLQGAAEKLFF.

This clone was seen just once. The chain carries TRBV30 and TRBJ2-5, with TRBD1 matching over 7 bases. The CDR3 extends over 13 amino acids. CDR1 and CDR2 from the germline V gene are GTSNPN and SVGIG (reference sequence). J lost 5 bases, V lost 5 bases, and 8 bases had no gene match. Here the CDR3 reads CAWARQGRETQYF. The CDR3 region has the DNA TGTGCCTGGGCGAGACAGGGACGGGAGACCCAGTACTTC.

The chain links TRBV7-2 to TRBJ2-1; 9 nucleotides agree with TRBD1. The CDR3 is made up of 15 amino acids. V lost 5 bases, J lost 2 bases, and 4 bases stayed unmatched. Germline V gene data show CDR1 as SGHTA and CDR2 as FQGNSA. CDR3 protein: CASSHRDRAYNEQFF. DNA for the CDR3: TGTGCCAGCAGCCACCGGGACAGGGCCTACAATGAGCAGTTCTTC. Variable domain in full (rest from reference TRBV7-2 and TRBJ2-1): GAGVSQSPSNKVTEKGKDVELRCDPISGHTALYWYRQSLGQGLEFLIYFQGNSAPDKSGLPSDRFSAERTGGSVSTLTIQRTQQEDSAVYLCASSHRDRAYNEQFFGPGTRLTVL.

This chain uses TRBV9 with TRBJ1-1, with a weak D call TRBD1 (5 bases). The germline gives CDR1 SGDLS, CDR2 YYNGEE. Trimming took off 3 bases at V and 4 bases at J, with 7 bases between the two ends. The CDR3 is 12 amino acids. The CDR3 here is CASSAGGTEAFF. CDR3 sequence (DNA): TGTGCCAGCAGCGCTGGGGGCACTGAAGCTTTCTTT.

Only a few counts were recorded for this clone. Other DNA sequences in this specimen translate into the identical CDR3. The CDR3 DNA is TGTGCCAGCAGCGTAGGATCCGCGAGGAGCTACACCTTC. It translates to CASSVGSARSYTF. The chain recombines TRBV9 with TRBJ1-2; the D is unclear. The CDR3 consists of 13 residues. Per the germline V gene, CDR1 is SGDLS and CDR2 is YYNGEE. Trimming took 0 bases from V and 9 from J, leaving 12 bases between them.

The rearrangement joins TRBV27 to TRBJ1-2; D is uncertain. The CDR3 length is 15 residues. CDR1 is MNHEY and CDR2 is SMNVEV in the germline V gene (reference sequence). The germline V and J ends were trimmed by 2 bases and 3 bases, with 13 bases remaining between them. The DNA for the CDR3 is TGTGCCAGCAGTTTAAGATACCCGAGGGACTATGGCTACACCTTC. Its translation: CASSLRYPRDYGYTF.

The genes are TRBV5-4 and TRBJ2-6; maybe TRBD2 (5 bases). Germline assignment: CDR1 SGHNT and CDR2 YYREEE (reference sequence). Trimming took 0 bases from V and 2 from J, leaving 6 bases between them. The CDR3 spans 15 residues. CDR3 bases: TGTGCCAGCAGCTTGGCGGGGACTGGGGCCAACGTCCTGACTTTC. It translates to CASSLAGTGANVLTF. The full variable domain, rest sourced from reference TRBV5-4 and TRBJ2-6, is ETGVTQSPTHLIKTRGQQVTLRCSSQSGHNTVSWYQQALGQGPQFIFQYYREEENGRGNFPPRFSGLQFPNYSSELNVNALELDDSALYLCASSLAGTGANVLTFGAGSRLTVL.

The rearrangement uses TRBV5-1 and TRBJ1-3; no firm D call. The CDR3 is made up of 14 amino acids. The V gene lost 2 bases and the J gene lost 0 bases, with 6 bases spanning the gap. Germline V gene data show CDR1 as SGHRS and CDR2 as YFSETQ. CDR3 DNA sequence: TGCGCCAGCAGCTTAGACCTCTCTGGAAACACCATATATTTT. Amino acid sequence: CASSLDLSGNTIYF.